The next 29 T cell receptor beta chains were all read from a single sample in a study of identical twins. TCRdb fed the 5' RACE reads into MiXCR, producing one record per CDR3 protein. The table has 200,000 to 300,000 distinct CDR3 sequences, about 10% seen once. Sequencing input: memory T cells sorted from blood. The receptor set was obtained from a man in his fifties in good health.

This clonotype occurred many times. The V and J genes are TRBV20-1 and TRBJ1-2; 8 bases map to TRBD1. V lost 4 bases, J lost 13 bases, and 14 bases stayed unmatched. This CDR3 is built from 13 residues. Germline V CDR1 and CDR2: DFQATT, SNEGSKA (reference sequence). This CDR3 is CSAISGTGSSPTF. Here the CDR3 DNA reads TGCAGTGCTATTTCCGGGACAGGCTCTTCCCCCACCTTC.

This chain links TRBV18 with TRBJ1-6, with TRBD1 matching over 9 bases. The CDR3 spans 20 residues. The V segment lost 5 bases and the J segment 0 bases; nucleotides outside the gene matches: 14. The V gene's germline CDR1 is KGHSH and CDR2 LQKENI. DNA for the CDR3: TGTGCCAGCTCATCAAGATTTCCCGGGACAGGGAGCTCCTATAATTCACCCCTCCACTTT. Translating it yields CASSSRFPGTGSSYNSPLHF.

This clonotype has only a few counts. V gene TRBV11-2 combines with J gene TRBJ2-1, with 8 bases matching TRBD1. V dropped 4 bases and J dropped 1; count of bases not matched to a gene: 3. The germline V gene encodes CDR1 SGHAT and CDR2 FQNNGV. CDR3 size: 15 residues. This CDR3 is CASSYGQGSYNEQFF. The CDR3 nucleotides read TGTGCCAGCAGCTACGGACAGGGATCCTACAATGAGCAGTTCTTC.

This clonotype was counted at least ten times. This chain joins TRBV5-1 and TRBJ2-2, with 10 nucleotides matching TRBD1. V lost 5 bases, J lost 3 bases, and 4 bases stayed unmatched. CDR3 length: 15 amino acids. Germline V gives CDR1 SGHRS, CDR2 YFSETQ. In DNA, the CDR3 is TGCGCCAGCAGTACCGGGACAGGGGACACCGGGGAGCTGTTTTTT. It yields the protein CASSTGTGDTGELFF.

The V gene is TRBV9, the J gene TRBJ2-7, with D unclear. V was shortened by 0 bases and J by 0 bases, with 7 bases between the two germline ends. The CDR3 has 14 residues. Germline-derived CDR1 and CDR2 are SGDLS and YYNGEE. The CDR3 DNA follows: TGTGCCAGCAGCGTAGGCAGTGCCTCCTACGAGCAGTACTTC. This gives the protein CASSVGSASYEQYF.

The chain carries TRBV6-5 and TRBJ2-2; the D is unclear. The germline V gene has CDR1 MNHEY and CDR2 SVGAGI. This CDR3 is built from 14 residues. The ends were cut back, 2 bases at V and 6 bases at J, with 10 bases in the middle. The CDR3 DNA follows: TGTGCCAGCAGTTACCTCGCGAGGTCCGGGGAGCTGTTTTTT. Protein product: CASSYLARSGELFF.

This clonotype was detected ten times or more. The chain joins TRBV7-9 to TRBJ2-3; D may be TRBD2 (6 bases). Trimming shortened V by 2 bases and J by 6 bases, and 15 bases separated the two germline ends. The CDR3 is 15 amino acids. CDR1 is SEHNR and CDR2 is FQNEAQ in the germline V gene (reference sequence). Here the CDR3 DNA reads TGTGCCAGCAGCTTATCATTCGGAGGGCCTGATACGCAGTATTTT. Translation: CASSLSFGGPDTQYF. The entire variable domain, with the rest obtained from reference TRBV7-9 and TRBJ2-3, is as follows: DTGVSQNPRHKITKRGQNVTFRCDPISEHNRLYWYRQTLGQGPEFLTYFQNEAQLEKSRLLSDRFSAERPKGSFSTLEIQRTEQGDSAMYLCASSLSFGGPDTQYFGPGTRLTVL.

This clonotype has just one count. The CDR3 sequence is CSTLTDGYTF. The CDR3 nucleotides are TGCAGCACCTTGACTGATGGCTACACCTTC. The chain is built from TRBV29-1 and TRBJ1-2; D gene unclear. The CDR3 extends over 10 amino acids. The V end lost 8 bases, the J end lost 6 bases, and 10 bases lay between the germline ends. Germline V gives CDR1 SQVTM, CDR2 ANQGSEA.

This clonotype occurred a few times. This rearrangement joins TRBV4-2 to TRBJ2-3; TRBD2 aligns across 8 bases. The CDR3 length is 15 residues. The V gene end was trimmed by 2 bases and the J gene end by 6 bases; junction bases not matched to a gene: 7. Germline V gene sequence: CDR1 LGHNA, CDR2 YNFKEQ. CDR3 sequence reads: CASSQRSGGGDTQYF. CDR3 nucleotides: TGTGCCAGCAGCCAACGGTCGGGAGGGGGTGATACGCAGTATTTT.

At least ten counts were recorded for this clonotype. The CDR3 DNA reads TGTGCCAGCAGTAACCGAGGAGGCGAAGGCTACACCTTC. As protein: CASSNRGGEGYTF. The chain recombines TRBV27 with TRBJ1-2; no definite D call. In germline, CDR1 is MNHEY, CDR2 SMNVEV (reference sequence). V was cut by 5 bases and J by 8 bases, with 15 bases left in between. The CDR3 spans 13 residues.

There are a few counts of this clonotype. The gene calls are TRBV12-3 or TRBV12-4 and TRBJ1-3; D gene uncertain. The ends were cut back, 6 bases at V and 2 bases at J, with 20 bases in the middle. The length of the CDR3 is 17 residues. The CDR3 spells CASSPFLLQEAGNTIYF. The CDR3 region has the DNA TGTGCCAGCAGCCCTTTCCTTTTGCAAGAGGCTGGAAACACCATATATTTT.

This clonotype was found many times. A junction end diverges from the germline sequence, so it may reflect a read error. V usage is TRBV20-1 and J usage is TRBJ2-1, with unresolved D. The CDR3 spans 11 residues. CDR1 and CDR2 (germline): DFQATT, SNEGSKA (reference sequence). The CDR3 sequence: CSARVEDARIF. CDR3 DNA: TGCAGTGCTAGAGTAGAAGACGCACGGATCTTC.

This chain links TRBV5-6 with TRBJ1-1; TRBD1 is a possible D gene (5 bases). This CDR3 comprises 16 residues. Germline V gene data show CDR1 as SGHDT and CDR2 as YYEEEE. V gave up 0 bases and J gave up 5 bases, with 17 bases separating them. CDR3 DNA sequence: TGTGCCAGCAGCTTGGCGGGCAGGGTGGTCGGTACTGAAGCTTTCTTT. Amino acids: CASSLAGRVVGTEAFF.

V usage is TRBV2 and J usage is TRBJ1-1, with D unresolved. The CDR3 has 16 residues. V shed 4 bases and J shed 1 base, with 16 bases lying between them. Germline V gene sequence: CDR1 SNHLY, CDR2 FYNNEI. CDR3 DNA: TGTGCCAGCAGTGTTGGGTTTGTAATGGGGAACACTGAAGCTTTCTTT. Its translation is CASSVGFVMGNTEAFF.

This clonotype was seen ten or more times. The rearrangement joins TRBV11-2 to TRBJ2-5; 7 bases are shared with TRBD2. The CDR3 is made up of 15 amino acids. J gave up 7 bases and V 1 base, and 9 bases lay outside the gene matches. Germline CDR1 and CDR2: SGHAT and FQNNGV. This CDR3 reads CASSLAVSGGGTQYF. The CDR3 nucleotides read TGTGCCAGCAGCTTAGCGGTCTCGGGGGGAGGGACCCAGTACTTC.

V usage is TRBV9 and J usage is TRBJ2-1; 8 nucleotides line up with TRBD2. J was trimmed by 4 bases and V by 0 bases; bases with no gene match: 6. The length of the CDR3 is 16 residues. CDR1 and CDR2 (germline): SGDLS, YYNGEE. The CDR3 nucleotides read TGTGCCAGCAGCGTAGGGTCAGCGGGAGCTTACAATGAGCAGTTCTTC. Translated: CASSVGSAGAYNEQFF.

This clonotype turned up a few times. V is TRBV7-2 and J is TRBJ2-7; tentative D call: TRBD2 (5 bases). This CDR3 region has 14 residues. Trimming left V 5 bases short and J 4 bases short, with 15 bases between. Germline V gene lookup returns CDR1 SGHTA and CDR2 FQGNSA. The CDR3 is CASSPFSGMYEQYF. As DNA, the CDR3 is TGTGCCAGCAGCCCTTTTTCGGGGATGTACGAGCAGTACTTC.

This clonotype showed up just a few times. This chain joins TRBV2 and TRBJ1-6, with a weak D call TRBD1 (5 bases). This CDR3 is built from 12 residues. Trimming removed 4 bases from V and 10 bases from J, with 8 bases in between. CDR1 is SNHLY, CDR2 FYNNEI, per germline. The CDR3 sequence: CASSVGGSPLHF. CDR3 sequence (DNA): TGTGCCAGCAGTGTGGGGGGATCACCCCTCCACTTT.

This clonotype was found many times. This chain connects TRBV15 to TRBJ1-1; 9 nucleotides match TRBD1. The CDR3 has 17 amino acids. V lost 0 bases and J lost 7; bases outside the gene matches: 12. The germline V gene encodes CDR1 LNHNV and CDR2 YYDKDF (reference sequence). CDR3: CATSRDLIPGTGIEAFF. CDR3 sequence (DNA): TGTGCCACCAGCAGAGATCTGATTCCCGGGACAGGGATTGAAGCTTTCTTT.

In this sample, this clonotype turned up a few times. The chain links TRBV28 to TRBJ2-3; D may be TRBD1 or TRBD2 (6 bases each). Germline CDR1 MDHEN, CDR2 SYDVKM. The CDR3 runs to 15 residues. V was shortened by 2 bases and J by 4 bases, with 13 bases between the two germline ends. DNA for the CDR3: TGTGCCAGCAGTTTAGAGGGGGGCCGGTCAGATACGCAGTATTTT. Its protein is CASSLEGGRSDTQYF.

The rearrangement uses TRBV4-1 and TRBJ2-3; TRBD2 might be the D (5 bases). The CDR3 runs 16 residues. Germline-derived CDR1 and CDR2 are MGHRA and YSYEKL. Deletions cut 1 base from V and 2 bases from J, with 13 bases between. The CDR3 DNA is TGCGCCAGCAGCCAAGGAGGGCGGGCCCTCACAGATACGCAGTATTTT. As protein: CASSQGGRALTDTQYF.

The V call is TRBV20-1, the J call TRBJ2-7, with D unclear. Deletions cut 6 bases from V and 5 bases from J, with 14 bases between. Germline V gene data show CDR1 as DFQATT and CDR2 as SNEGSKA (reference sequence). The CDR3 consists of 12 residues. Written as DNA, the CDR3 is TGCAGTGCCTCGAGCCAGGAGAACGAGCAGTACTTC. Translated: CSASSQENEQYF.

This rearrangement joins TRBV7-2 to TRBJ2-3; 9 nucleotides align to TRBD2. Germline assignment: CDR1 SGHTA and CDR2 FQGNSA. This CDR3 contains 13 residues. V lost 8 bases to trimming and J lost 4 bases; unmatched junction nucleotides: 4. The CDR3 here is CASASGNADTQYF. CDR3 nucleotides: TGTGCCAGCGCTAGCGGGAACGCAGATACGCAGTATTTT.

The chain links TRBV27 to TRBJ1-5, with D unresolved. V was shortened by 2 bases and J by 6 bases, with 8 bases between the two germline ends. The CDR3 is 13 residues long. Germline CDR1 MNHEY, CDR2 SMNVEV (reference sequence). The CDR3 nucleotides read TGTGCCAGCAGTTTAGAGTCAGGTCAGCCCCAGCATTTT. Protein sequence: CASSLESGQPQHF.

This clonotype appeared a few times. The rearrangement links TRBV20-1 to TRBJ1-2, with 11 bases matching TRBD1. V shed 0 bases, J shed 7 bases, and the junction held 4 bases outside the gene matches. Per germline, CDR1 DFQATT and CDR2 SNEGSKA (reference sequence). This CDR3 has 14 amino acids. CDR3 sequence (DNA): TGCAGTGCTAGAGATGGGACAGGGGGTTCTGGCTACACCTTC. Translating it yields CSARDGTGGSGYTF.

In its sample, this clonotype was seen a few times. The chain carries TRBV9 and TRBJ2-1; D is perhaps TRBD2 (5 bases). V was trimmed by 5 bases and J by 5 bases, leaving 17 bases between them. The CDR3 consists of 15 residues. Germline lookup yields CDR1 SGDLS and CDR2 YYNGEE. In DNA, the CDR3 is TGTGCCAGCAGTTCTACTAGTTTCGGAGACAATGAGCAGTTCTTC. It translates to CASSSTSFGDNEQFF.

This clonotype has at least ten counts. This chain connects TRBV20-1 to TRBJ2-7; TRBD1 aligns across 11 bases. In germline, CDR1 is DFQATT, CDR2 SNEGSKA (reference sequence). V dropped 6 bases and J dropped 6; count of bases not matched to a gene: 10. The CDR3 extends over 14 amino acids. In DNA form, the CDR3 reads TGCAGTGCCATCCGGACAGGGGGCAAGGGCGAGCAGTACTTC. This translates into CSAIRTGGKGEQYF.

A few counts support this clonotype. CDR3 nucleotide sequence: TGTGCCAGCAGCGGACTAGCGGGGGGGAGCTCCTACAATGAGCAGTTCTTC. Translation gives CASSGLAGGSSYNEQFF. This rearrangement joins TRBV5-6 to TRBJ2-1, with 15 positions matching TRBD2. CDR3 length: 17 residues. Trimming at V came to 4 bases and at J to 0 bases, leaving 2 bases not matched to a gene. Germline V gene lookup returns CDR1 SGHDT and CDR2 YYEEEE.

This clonotype was picked up a small number of times. The chain is built from TRBV20-1 and TRBJ2-3; 16 bases align to TRBD2. V shed 4 bases, J shed 3 bases, and the junction held 16 bases outside the gene matches. Per the germline V gene, CDR1 is DFQATT and CDR2 is SNEGSKA (reference sequence). This CDR3 contains 20 residues. CDR3 DNA sequence: TGCAGTGCTACAGACTCCCTGGGACTAGCGGGAGGGCCAGTTACAGATACGCAGTATTTT. Protein: CSATDSLGLAGGPVTDTQYF.